Listed below are T cell receptor beta chains from one sample, sequenced in a study of Ad26.COV2.S vaccination and SARS-CoV-2 variants. Sequencing used immunoSEQ multiplex PCR; TCRdb keeps in-frame clones, though not all of them. The sample carries a few hundred thousand clones, around nine tenths recorded once. The sequenced sample was peripheral blood, obtained in a trial of Ad26.COV2.S vaccine versus placebo. These receptors were collected from a person between 18 and 60 years old who received the Ad26.COV2.S COVID-19 vaccine or a placebo. Both conserved end residues are part of each CDR3. D genes are given only for firm matches. The listing skips clone size in some rows; elsewhere it reads once, few, many or a size class.

NA	TRBV4-1	TRBJ2-2	NA	TGCGCCAGCAGCCAACAGACGAATTCGGACAGCCCCCGGGAGCTGTTTTTT	CASSQQTNSDSPRELFF
NA	TRBV5-1	TRBJ2-5	TRBD2	TGCGCCAGCAGCTTCGGACTAGCGGGGGACCATGAGACCCAGTACTTC	CASSFGLAGDHETQYF
NA	TRBV7-9	TRBJ1-6	TRBD1	TGTGCCAGCAGCTCACAGGGGGCAATAAAATCACCCCTCCACTTT	CASSSQGAIKSPLHF
NA	TRBV6-5	TRBJ2-7	TRBD1	TGTGCCAGCAGTTACTCCGGGACAGGGGGCTTATACGAGCAGTACTTC	CASSYSGTGGLYEQYF
NA	TRBV3-1/TRBV3-2	TRBJ2-7	TRBD2	TGTGCCAGCAGCCGGGGACTAGTTTCCTACGAGCAGTACTTC	CASSRGLVSYEQYF
NA	TRBV14	TRBJ1-4	NA	TGTGCCAGCAGCCATGCTGAAAAACTGTTTTTT	CASSHAEKLFF
NA	TRBV9	TRBJ2-1	TRBD2	TGTGCCAGCAGCGTAGGAGCGGGGTCATACAATGAGCAGTTCTTC	CASSVGAGSYNEQFF
NA	TRBV7-2	TRBJ2-3	NA	TGTGCCAGCAGCTTAAAATTTACGCAGTATTTT	CASSLKFTQYF
NA	TRBV18	TRBJ1-1	NA	TGTGCCAGCTCGCCCAGACAGGAGACTGAAGCTTTCTTT	CASSPRQETEAFF
NA	TRBV7-8	TRBJ1-1	NA	TGTGCCAGCAGCCGCCGCAGGCCCACTGAAGCTTTCTTT	CASSRRRPTEAFF
NA	TRBV6-4	TRBJ1-1	NA	TGTGCCAGCAGTGACCACTTCGGCACTGAAGCTTTCTTT	CASSDHFGTEAFF
NA	TRBV10-1	TRBJ2-1	NA	TGCGCCAGCAGTGAGGTCAATGAGCAGTTCTTC	CASSEVNEQFF
NA	TRBV3-1/TRBV3-2	TRBJ2-3	NA	TGTGCCAGCAGCCAAGGCCACCTTAAAGCGGGTGCACGTGGAGATACGCAGTATTTT	CASSQGHLKAGARGDTQYF
NA	TRBV4-3	TRBJ1-1	NA	TGCGCCAGCAGCCAGCAGGGGTTCACTGAAGCTTTCTTT	CASSQQGFTEAFF
NA	TRBV12-3/TRBV12-4	TRBJ2-5	NA	TGTGCCAGCAGTTTGTCAGGAAGAGAGACCCAGTACTTC	CASSLSGRETQYF
NA	TRBV29-1	TRBJ2-7	NA	TGCAGCGTGAGTGGGTCGAGCTCCTACGAGCAGTACTTC	CSVSGSSSYEQYF
NA	TRBV6-6	TRBJ1-1	TRBD1	TGTGCCAGCAGCCAGGGACAGGGGGCGGCTTTCTTT	CASSQGQGAAFF
NA	TRBV11-2	TRBJ2-5	TRBD1	TGTGCCAGCAGTACCCGACAGGGGGCTTGGGAGACCCAGTACTTC	CASSTRQGAWETQYF
NA	TRBV5-1	TRBJ1-3	NA	TGCGCCAGCAGCTTATCCGGGATCCGGAGGGACACCATATATTTT	CASSLSGIRRDTIYF
NA	TRBV6-2/TRBV6-3	TRBJ2-6	NA	TGTGCCAGCAGTTACTCGAGAGCAACGGCCAACGTCCTGACTTTC	CASSYSRATANVLTF
NA	TRBV5-1	TRBJ2-7	NA	TGCGCCAGCACCTATGACGCGGCCTCCTACGAGCAGTACTTC	CASTYDAASYEQYF
NA	TRBV29-1	TRBJ2-1	NA	TGCAGCGTATTAGGACAGACTCATAGCTCCTACAATGAGCAGTTCTTC	CSVLGQTHSSYNEQFF
NA	TRBV5-1	TRBJ1-6	NA	TGCGCCAGCAGCTTGCCCAATGACCAGGGGAATTCACCCCTCCACTTT	CASSLPNDQGNSPLHF
NA	TRBV7-8	TRBJ2-7	TRBD1	TGTGCCAGCAGCTTAGGGCAGGGGGTCTTCTACGAGCAGTACTTC	CASSLGQGVFYEQYF
NA	TRBV6-2/TRBV6-3	TRBJ2-7	NA	TGTGCCAGCAGTTACTCTTCCTACCAAGCGTCCCGAAGCTCCTACGAGCAGTACTTC	CASSYSSYQASRSSYEQYF
NA	TRBV5-1	TRBJ2-5	TRBD1	TGCGCCAGCAGCTTGGAGGGTACAGGGGGAGAGACCCAGTACTTC	CASSLEGTGGETQYF
few	TRBV30	TRBJ2-2	NA	TGTGCCTGGAGTGTACCTCAGGTCTACACCGGGGAGCTGTTTTTT	CAWSVPQVYTGELFF
once	TRBV25-1	TRBJ2-1	NA	TGTGCCAGCAGTGAAAGGGTAGCCCAAACGAATGAGCAGTTCTTC	CASSERVAQTNEQFF
NA	TRBV6-5	TRBJ1-1	NA	TGTGCCAGCAGTTACACTGAAGCTTTCTTT	CASSYTEAFF
NA	TRBV5-1	TRBJ1-4	NA	TGCGCCAGCAGCGCTTCCCTACGATGGGGAGCAAATGAAAAACTGTTTTTT	CASSASLRWGANEKLFF
NA	TRBV29-1	TRBJ2-3	NA	TGCAGCGCCTGGGACGGGGAGGGGGTGTTCACAGATACGCAGTATTTT	CSAWDGEGVFTDTQYF
NA	TRBV5-5	TRBJ1-2	NA	TGTGCCAGCAGCGGGGGAGAGTCCGACTATGGCTACACCTTC	CASSGGESDYGYTF
NA	TRBV5-1	TRBJ2-7	NA	TGCGCCAGCAGCCAGGGCCCCAGGGAATACGAGCAGTACTTC	CASSQGPREYEQYF
few	TRBV30	TRBJ2-2	NA	TGTGCCTGTGGTATAGGGGTTGACACCGGGGAGCTGTTTTTT	CACGIGVDTGELFF
NA	TRBV3-1/TRBV3-2	TRBJ2-7	TRBD1	TGTGCCAGCAGCCAAGAGGTGGACAGGGGGACCTACGAGCAGTACTTC	CASSQEVDRGTYEQYF
few	TRBV9	TRBJ1-2	TRBD1	TGTGCCAGCACCCCGGGACAGGGGGTTAGCTACACCTTC	CASTPGQGVSYTF
NA	TRBV10-3	TRBJ2-3	NA	TGTGCCATCAGTGAGCCCCAGGGAGAACGGATTCTCCCTTGGGATACGCAGTATTTT	CAISEPQGERILPWDTQYF
once	TRBV4-2	TRBJ1-1	TRBD1	TGTGCCAGCAGCCAAGCGCTCCCGGGACAGGTCCTATTATCTGAAGCTTTCTTT	CASSQALPGQVLLSEAFF
once	TRBV4-1	TRBJ1-2	TRBD1	TGCGCCAGCAGCCAGGGGCAAAGACAGGGGCCCTATGGCTACACCTTC	CASSQGQRQGPYGYTF
once	TRBV7-6	TRBJ1-2	NA	TGTGCCAGCAGCCCTGGGTATGGGGACTATGGCTACACCTTC	CASSPGYGDYGYTF
NA	TRBV6-6	TRBJ2-1	NA	TGTGCCAGCAGAAGGACAGAGAATGAGCAGTTCTTC	CASRRTENEQFF
NA	TRBV30	TRBJ1-1	NA	TGTGCCTGGAGTGTACTCTTCTCCGGGCCCTTCTCTGAAGCTTTCTTT	CAWSVLFSGPFSEAFF
NA	TRBV5-1	TRBJ2-2	TRBD2	TGCGCCAGCAGCTTACGGGGGGAGTCGAACACCGGGGAGCTGTTTTTT	CASSLRGESNTGELFF
NA	TRBV3-1/TRBV3-2	TRBJ1-6	TRBD1	TGTGCCAGCAGCCAGCGACAGGGGGATTCACCCCTCCACTTT	CASSQRQGDSPLHF
NA	TRBV4-2	TRBJ1-2	TRBD1	TGTGCCAGCAGCCAGCCCGGACAGGCCCAACACTATGGCTACACCTTC	CASSQPGQAQHYGYTF
NA	TRBV13	TRBJ2-3	TRBD2	TGTGCCAGCAGCTCAGGACTAGTTAGCACAGATACGCAGTATTTT	CASSSGLVSTDTQYF
NA	TRBV6-5	TRBJ1-1	NA	TGTGCCAGCAAGACGGGGATGAACACTGAAGCTTTCTTT	CASKTGMNTEAFF
NA	TRBV5-6	TRBJ1-5	NA	TGTGCCAGCAGCTTGGTCCAAGTAAATCAGCCCCAGCATTTT	CASSLVQVNQPQHF
NA	TRBV5-1	TRBJ1-1	NA	TGCGCCAGCAGCGCATCGACAGCGAACAAGGGTGCTGAAGCTTTCTTT	CASSASTANKGAEAFF
NA	TRBV7-8	TRBJ2-2	NA	TGTGCCAGCAGCCCGCCGGGACAGGAGCTGTTTTTT	CASSPPGQELFF
few	TRBV7-3	TRBJ1-5	NA	TGTGCCAGCAGCCCCGACGGCAATCAGCCCCAGCATTTT	CASSPDGNQPQHF